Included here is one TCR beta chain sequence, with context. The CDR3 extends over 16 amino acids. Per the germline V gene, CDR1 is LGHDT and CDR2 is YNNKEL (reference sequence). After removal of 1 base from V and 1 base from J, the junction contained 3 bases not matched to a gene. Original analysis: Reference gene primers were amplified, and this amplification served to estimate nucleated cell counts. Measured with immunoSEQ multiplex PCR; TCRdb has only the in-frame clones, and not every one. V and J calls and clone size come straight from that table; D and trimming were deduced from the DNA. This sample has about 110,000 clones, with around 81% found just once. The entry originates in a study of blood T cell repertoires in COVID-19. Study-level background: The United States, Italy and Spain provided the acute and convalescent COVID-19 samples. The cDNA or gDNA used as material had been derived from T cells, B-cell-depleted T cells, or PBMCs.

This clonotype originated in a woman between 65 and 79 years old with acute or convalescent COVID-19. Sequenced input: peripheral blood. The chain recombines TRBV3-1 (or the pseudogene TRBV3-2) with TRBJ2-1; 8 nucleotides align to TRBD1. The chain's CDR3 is CASSQVRTGSYNEQFF. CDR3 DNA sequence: TGTGCCAGCAGCCAAGTGAGGACAGGGTCCTACAATGAGCAGTTCTTC.